This paragraph reports one T cell receptor (beta chain). This clonotype was seen ten or more times. It has no known antigen specificity. Base qualities were left out, and no much larger clone turns up one base away. The method was PCR. Sequencing was performed on an Illumina HiSeq 2500. TCR libraries were prepared with molecular barcoding, using unique molecular identifiers to normalize TCRbeta repertoire quantification. The raw public data were reprocessed by TCRdb itself: fastp quality trimming at Q25, MiXCR clonotype calling, in-frame beta chains only. Rows are unified per CDR3 protein, each entry keeping the most common DNA and genes. This sample gives about 200,000 distinct CDR3 sequences in total; approximately 6.3% of them show up just once. Jointly, the top ten make up more than 5.5% of the sample. Taken with the paper, the label for treatment or condition translates to: allogeneic hematopoietic cell transplantation with graft depleted of TCRalphabeta T cells and CD19 B cells. Transplant recipients were children who received TCRalphabeta/CD19-depleted allogeneic hematopoietic cell grafts.

This sample stems from a study of T-cell reconstitution after alpha-beta-depleted transplantation in children (dated by TCRdb to about 2016). For the wider study: Using TCR repertoire profiling, the study quantitatively followed how T-cell immune reconstitution unfolded in children after TCRalphabeta/CD19-depleted allogeneic hematopoietic cell transplantation. The paper's findings and limits, for the study overall: The frequencies of hyperexpanded clones fell over the following months, and after one year, T-cell counts and TCRbeta diversity were mostly attributed to newly produced T cells. In some patients, the high TCRbeta diversity seen at day 60 was put down to recipient T cells and intrathymic progenitors that had survived conditioning. Apparently early alphabetaT-cell count recovery about two months after transplant reportedly relied on only several hundred rapidly expanded clones derived from non-depleted graft cells.

The input for sequencing was PBMCs, taken before TCRalphabeta/CD19-depleted stem cell transplant. The receptor was derived from a boy younger than 10 with acute lymphoblastic leukemia, due to receive a stem cell transplant.

The CDR3 reads CASSVGGNNQPQHF. In nucleotides, the sequence is TGTGCCAGCAGTGTTGGGGGGAATAATCAGCCCCAGCATTTT. Recombination joined TRBV2 with TRBJ1-5; TRBD1 is perhaps the D gene, given 5 matching bases. The V end loses 4 bases and the J end loses 4 bases, and a stretch of 11 bases separates them. Its CDR3 holds 14 amino acids, cysteine through phenylalanine. Just the 42-base CDR3 DNA is kept, in frame starting at base 1. CDR1 and CDR2 (SNHLY, FYNNEI) derive from the germline V gene.